The rows below give T cell receptor beta chains drawn from one sample of a study of T cells in Graves' hyperthyroidism and ophthalmopathy. TCRdb fed the multiplex PCR reads into MiXCR, producing one record per CDR3 protein. Of under 350,000 distinct CDR3 sequences listed, around 13% are singletons. The specimen sequenced was blood. Receptors originate from a woman in her 40s with Graves' ophthalmopathy. CDR3s include the opening cysteine and the closing phenylalanine or tryptophan. D genes are given only for firm matches. Clone sizes are given selectively: once, few, many, or a class where the clone is expanded.

d_gene	abundance	v_gene	j_gene	CDR3aa	CDR3nt
TRBD1	many	TRBV28	TRBJ1-1	CASSSPGQRNTEAFF	TGTGCCAGCAGTTCCCCGGGACAGAGAAACACTGAAGCTTTCTTT
.	many	TRBV6-1	TRBJ2-1	CASSDPENHYNEQFF	TGTGCCAGCAGTGACCCGGAAAATCACTACAATGAGCAGTTCTTC
TRBD1	many	TRBV2	TRBJ2-1	CASRPGTGRSEQFF	TGTGCCAGCAGACCCGGGACAGGGAGGTCTGAGCAGTTCTTC
.	many	TRBV7-9	TRBJ2-7	CASSLYFPAYEQYF	TGTGCCAGCAGCTTATATTTCCCGGCCTACGAGCAGTACTTC
TRBD1	few	TRBV18	TRBJ2-1	CASSPDRGIGYNEQFF	TGTGCCAGCTCACCGGACAGGGGGATCGGTTACAATGAGCAGTTCTTC
TRBD2	many	TRBV7-2	TRBJ2-7	CASSFVAGGTYEQYF	TGTGCCAGCAGCTTCGTAGCGGGAGGAACCTACGAGCAGTACTTC
.	.	TRBV30	TRBJ1-5	CAWSVSLNAGPQHF	TGTGCCTGGAGTGTGTCGCTGAACGCTGGGCCCCAGCATTTT
TRBD1	many	TRBV6-2/TRBV6-3	TRBJ1-2	CASGLRQGIYGYTF	TGTGCCAGCGGTCTTCGACAGGGAATCTATGGCTACACCTTC
TRBD1	.	TRBV20-1	TRBJ1-5	CSAQTGEGQPQHF	TGCAGTGCGCAGACAGGGGAGGGTCAGCCCCAGCATTTT
.	many	TRBV2	TRBJ1-4	CASSQLGGTTNEKLFF	TGTGCCAGCAGTCAGTTAGGAGGTACGACTAATGAAAAACTGTTTTTT
.	few	TRBV7-8	TRBJ2-1	CASSFALAGASSYNEQFF	TGTGCCAGCAGCTTCGCCTTAGCAGGGGCGAGCTCCTACAATGAGCAGTTCTTC
TRBD1	many	TRBV7-2	TRBJ1-2	CASSLGRTGTNGYTF	TGTGCCAGCAGCTTAGGTCGGACAGGGACGAATGGCTACACCTTC
.	many	TRBV7-9	TRBJ1-4	CASSFGSEVEKLFF	TGTGCCAGCAGCTTCGGCAGTGAAGTTGAAAAACTGTTTTTT
.	.	TRBV7-3	TRBJ1-5	CASSLIGASQPQHF	TGTGCCAGCAGCTTAATTGGGGCGAGTCAGCCCCAGCATTTT
.	.	TRBV7-2	TRBJ1-6	CASSFGQGRPNSPLHF	TGTGCCAGCAGCTTTGGTCAGGGGCGGCCAAATTCACCCCTCCACTTT
TRBD1	few	TRBV10-3	TRBJ1-4	CAISESRGRGEKLFF	TGTGCCATCAGTGAGTCGAGGGGGCGAGGAGAAAAACTGTTTTTT
.	.	TRBV7-9	TRBJ1-2	CASSLLGGRKLNYGYTF	TGTGCCAGCAGCTTATTGGGGGGCCGGAAACTTAACTATGGCTACACCTTC
TRBD1	many	TRBV2	TRBJ1-1	CASLGRTGAQRAFF	TGTGCCTCCCTCGGTCGGACAGGGGCTCAGAGGGCTTTCTTT
TRBD2	few	TRBV19	TRBJ2-1	CASREMVRGGRDEQFF	TGTGCCAGTAGGGAAATGGTGCGGGGGGGCAGGGATGAGCAGTTCTTC
TRBD1	.	TRBV2	TRBJ1-2	CASKLAGGDYGYTF	TGTGCCAGCAAGTTGGCAGGGGGCGACTATGGCTACACCTTC
TRBD2	.	TRBV7-9	TRBJ2-3	CASSLVERGPTDTQYF	TGTGCCAGCAGCCTCGTGGAGCGGGGGCCCACAGATACGCAGTATTTT
.	.	TRBV5-1	TRBJ2-7	CASRGDVGVYEQYF	TGCGCCAGCAGGGGGGACGTCGGGGTCTACGAGCAGTACTTC
TRBD1	many	TRBV20-1	TRBJ2-7	CSADRTESYEQYF	TGCAGTGCGGACAGGACCGAATCCTACGAGCAGTACTTC
.	few	TRBV5-4	TRBJ1-2	CASSSRDTEIYGYTF	TGTGCCAGCAGCTCCCGGGACACGGAAATCTATGGCTACACCTTC
TRBD2	few	TRBV7-9	TRBJ2-6	CASSPNREDISGANVLTF	TGTGCCAGCAGCCCTAATCGGGAGGACATCTCTGGGGCCAACGTCCTGACTTTC
.	.	TRBV6-1	TRBJ1-1	CATEGGGGTEAFF	TGTGCCACCGAGGGTGGGGGGGGCACTGAAGCTTTCTTT
.	many	TRBV27	TRBJ2-7	CASSWNRGTGSYEQYF	TGTGCCAGCAGTTGGAACCGGGGGACTGGGAGCTACGAGCAGTACTTC
.	few	TRBV19	TRBJ1-5	CASSIPHQPQHF	TGTGCCAGTAGTATCCCACACCAGCCCCAGCATTTT
.	many	TRBV7-6	TRBJ1-4	CASSLGQTATNEKLFF	TGTGCCAGCAGCTTAGGGCAGACCGCAACTAATGAAAAACTGTTTTTT
.	few	TRBV5-1	TRBJ1-1	CASSPGTTANTEAFF	TGCGCCAGCAGCCCGGGGACAACTGCGAACACTGAAGCTTTCTTT
.	many	TRBV27	TRBJ2-1	CASSSTDSSSYNEQFF	TGTGCCAGCAGTTCCACAGATTCGAGCTCCTACAATGAGCAGTTCTTC
.	many	TRBV20-1	TRBJ2-1	CSESGPNEQFF	TGCAGTGAGTCAGGCCCCAATGAGCAGTTCTTC
TRBD1	few	TRBV27	TRBJ2-7	CASSPDRGFYEQYF	TGTGCCAGCAGCCCGGACAGGGGCTTTTACGAGCAGTACTTC
.	many	TRBV12-5	TRBJ1-5	CASGMADQPQHF	TGTGCTAGTGGTATGGCTGATCAGCCCCAGCATTTT
TRBD1	many	TRBV28	TRBJ1-2	CASTLGQGGVYGYTF	TGTGCCAGCACCCTCGGACAGGGCGGTGTCTATGGCTACACCTTC
TRBD2	.	TRBV20-1	TRBJ2-3	CSASWREPPTDTQYF	TGCAGTGCTAGCTGGCGGGAGCCCCCCACAGATACGCAGTATTTT
TRBD1	.	TRBV7-8	TRBJ1-1	CASSPDQGAEAFF	TGTGCCAGCAGCCCGGACCAGGGGGCTGAAGCTTTCTTT
.	many	TRBV6-1	TRBJ1-4	CASTTSRGSREKLFF	TGTGCCAGCACTACAAGCAGGGGAAGTAGAGAAAAACTGTTTTTT
.	.	TRBV3-1	TRBJ2-1	CASSQDFRGHPYNEQFF	TGTGCCAGCAGCCAAGATTTCCGGGGTCACCCCTACAATGAGCAGTTCTTC
.	.	TRBV3-1	TRBJ1-2	CASSLGTRDGYTF	TGTGCCAGCAGCCTGGGGACCCGGGATGGCTACACCTTC